The next 5 T cell receptor beta chains were all read from a single sample in a study of blood T cell repertoires in COVID-19. Some clones are missing from TCRdb's copy, which holds only in-frame ones; the method was immunoSEQ multiplex PCR. This table holds fewer than 50,000 clones, almost 90% found once. Input material: peripheral blood. The source is a man between 60 and 75 years old with active or convalescent COVID-19.

The rearrangement links TRBV6-2 or TRBV6-3 to TRBJ1-4; possibly TRBD1 for D (6 bases). The CDR3 is 16 residues long. Germline loops: CDR1 MNHEY, CDR2 SVGEGT. Trimming took off 5 bases at V and 3 bases at J, with 16 bases between the two ends. The CDR3 loop reads CASSGRTVDANEKLFF. The CDR3 coding sequence is TGTGCCAGCAGTGGCCGGACAGTTGATGCTAATGAAAAACTGTTTTTT.

This chain links TRBV20-1 with TRBJ2-5; perhaps TRBD2 as D (5 bases). Germline V gene data show CDR1 as DFQATT and CDR2 as SNEGSKA (reference sequence). The V and J ends lost 3 bases and 5 bases respectively, with 19 bases between them. CDR3 length: 15 amino acids. The CDR3 loop is CSASFEGESVETQYF. DNA of the CDR3: TGCAGTGCTAGTTTTGAGGGCGAGAGCGTGGAGACCCAGTACTTC.

The chain couples TRBV5-1 to TRBJ1-2; D possibly corresponds to TRBD1 (5 bases). V dropped 4 bases and J dropped 1 base, with 11 bases sitting between them. The CDR3 is 14 residues long. Germline CDR1 is SGHRS and CDR2 is YFSETQ. Written as DNA, the CDR3 is TGCGCCAGCAGCGTCGGACACTTTAACTATGGCTACACCTTC. Translated, it gives CASSVGHFNYGYTF.

This chain connects TRBV6-5 to TRBJ1-4; 7 bases agree with TRBD1. The ends lost 2 bases at V and 8 bases at J; junction bases unmatched: 11. CDR1 and CDR2 (germline): MNHEY, SVGAGI. The CDR3 runs to 16 residues. CDR3 nucleotide sequence: TGTGCCAGCAGTTACACCAGACAGGAACAGGGGGAAAAACTGTTTTTT. Translated: CASSYTRQEQGEKLFF.

This clone was counted a single time. The chain links TRBV30 to TRBJ1-4; 7 bases map to TRBD1. Germline values: CDR1 GTSNPN, CDR2 SVGIG (reference sequence). This CDR3 region has 15 residues. Trimming removed 1 base from V and 8 bases from J; junction bases left unmatched: 10. The CDR3 here is CAWSDPQDRREKLFF. The CDR3, as DNA: TGTGCCTGGAGTGACCCCCAGGACAGGAGAGAAAAACTGTTTTTT.